This TCR beta chain is drawn from a study of regulatory T cells in long-lasting Graves disease. Findings and caveats of the study: There was favoring of TRBV28, TRBJ1-2 and TRBJ2-5 in persistent disease. Persistent Graves' disease cases displayed lower TCR diversity than newly diagnosed ones. Researchers examined only peripheral blood and not thyroid tissue.

A remark on this clonotype: The antigen is unknown.

V trimming: 4 bases; J trimming: 1 base; junction bases outside the gene matches: 4. The CDR3 consists of 15 residues. As for time point: persistent/refractory GD, antithyroid drugs over 5 years with positive TRAb. Following extraction of RNA from PBMCs, that RNA was used to make the TCR library. Tubes containing EDTA received 8.5 to 9 milliliters of drawn peripheral blood. iRepertoire HTBI primers and Arm-PCR of CDR3 regions built TCR beta libraries. TCRdb recomputed calls from the multiplex PCR reads with MiXCR, one row per CDR3 protein. The data hold 300,000 to 350,000 distinct CDR3 sequences, with about 20% observed a single time.

This specimen consisted of peripheral blood mononuclear cells (PBMCs), obtained when the disease was refractory, from a patient treated with antithyroid drugs. This clonotype originated in a female donor with Graves disease. The chain combines TRBV12-3 or TRBV12-4 with TRBJ2-3; 8 bases line up with TRBD2. In DNA, the CDR3 is TGTGCCAGCAGTTCGGGACTAGTTGGCACAGATACGCAGTATTTT. Its translation is CASSSGLVGTDTQYF.